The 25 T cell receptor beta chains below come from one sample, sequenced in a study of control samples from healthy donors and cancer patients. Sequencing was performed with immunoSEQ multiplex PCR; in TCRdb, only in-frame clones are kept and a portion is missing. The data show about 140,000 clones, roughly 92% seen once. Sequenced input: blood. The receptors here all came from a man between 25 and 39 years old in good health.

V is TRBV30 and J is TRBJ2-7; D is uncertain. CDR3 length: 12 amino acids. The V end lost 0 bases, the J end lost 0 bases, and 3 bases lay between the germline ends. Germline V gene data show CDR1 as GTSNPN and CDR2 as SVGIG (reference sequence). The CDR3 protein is CAWSVSSYEQYF. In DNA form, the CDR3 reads TGTGCCTGGAGTGTCAGCTCCTACGAGCAGTACTTC.

CDR3 nucleotides: TGTGCCAGCATCTTATCCGGGACTCTCGCCCATGAGCAGTTCTTC. Its translation is CASILSGTLAHEQFF. The chain recombines TRBV28 with TRBJ2-1; tentative D call: TRBD2 (6 bases). The CDR3 loop spans 15 amino acids. V was clipped by 7 bases and J by 8 bases, with 21 bases between them. Germline values: CDR1 MDHEN, CDR2 SYDVKM.

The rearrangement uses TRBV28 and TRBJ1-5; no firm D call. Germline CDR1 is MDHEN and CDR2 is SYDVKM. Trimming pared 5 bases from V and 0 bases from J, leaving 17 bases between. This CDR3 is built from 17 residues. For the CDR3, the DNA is TGTGCCAGCAGTAATCAGGATAAGTCCTATAGCAATCAGCCCCAGCATTTT. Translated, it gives CASSNQDKSYSNQPQHF.

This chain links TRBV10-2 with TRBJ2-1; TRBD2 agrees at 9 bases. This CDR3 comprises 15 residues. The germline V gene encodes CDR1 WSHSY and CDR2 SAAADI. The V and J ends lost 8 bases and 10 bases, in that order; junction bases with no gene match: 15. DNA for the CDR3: TGCGCCAGCTTAAGTGGGGCGGGAGGGCCCGGGGAGCAGTTCTTC. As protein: CASLSGAGGPGEQFF.

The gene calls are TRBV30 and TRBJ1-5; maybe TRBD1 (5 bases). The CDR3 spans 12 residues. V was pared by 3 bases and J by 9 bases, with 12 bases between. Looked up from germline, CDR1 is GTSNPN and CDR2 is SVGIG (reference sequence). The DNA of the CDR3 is TGTGCCTGGAGGGGGGTCCTGGGGCCCCAGCATTTT. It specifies CAWRGVLGPQHF.

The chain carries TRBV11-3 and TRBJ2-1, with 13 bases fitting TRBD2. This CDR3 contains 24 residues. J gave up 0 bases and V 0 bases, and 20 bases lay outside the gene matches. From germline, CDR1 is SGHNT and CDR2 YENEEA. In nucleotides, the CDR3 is TGTGCCAGCAGCTTAGATTGGGATCAAACCTTAGGACTAGCGGGAGCTAACTCCTACAATGAGCAGTTCTTC. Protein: CASSLDWDQTLGLAGANSYNEQFF.

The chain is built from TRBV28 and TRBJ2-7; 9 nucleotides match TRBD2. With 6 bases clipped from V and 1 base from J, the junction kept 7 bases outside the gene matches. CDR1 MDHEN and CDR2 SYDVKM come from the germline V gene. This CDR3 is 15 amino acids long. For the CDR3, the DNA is TGTGCCAGCAGGCTCACTAGCGGGCGATCCTACGAGCAGTACTTC. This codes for CASRLTSGRSYEQYF.

The CDR3 sequence is CATGPNRVEAFF. CDR3 in DNA: TGTGCCACCGGCCCGAACAGGGTTGAAGCTTTCTTT. This chain joins TRBV15 and TRBJ1-1; tentative D call: TRBD1 (6 bases). Germline CDR1 and CDR2: LNHNV and YYDKDF (reference sequence). This CDR3 is 12 amino acids long. Trimming shortened V by 8 bases and J by 7 bases, and 14 bases separated the two germline ends.

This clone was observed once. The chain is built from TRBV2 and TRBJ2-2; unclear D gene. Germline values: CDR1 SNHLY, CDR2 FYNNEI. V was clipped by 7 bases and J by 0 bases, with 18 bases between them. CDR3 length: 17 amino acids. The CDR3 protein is CASKITRSPPNTGELFF. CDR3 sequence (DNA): TGTGCCAGCAAGATCACTCGCAGCCCCCCGAACACCGGGGAGCTGTTTTTT.

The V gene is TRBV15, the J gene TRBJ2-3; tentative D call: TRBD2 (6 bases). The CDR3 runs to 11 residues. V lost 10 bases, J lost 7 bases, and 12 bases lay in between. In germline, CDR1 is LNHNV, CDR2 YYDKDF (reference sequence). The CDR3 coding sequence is TGTGCCAGCCGGAGGGGAAATACGCAGTATTTT. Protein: CASRRGNTQYF.

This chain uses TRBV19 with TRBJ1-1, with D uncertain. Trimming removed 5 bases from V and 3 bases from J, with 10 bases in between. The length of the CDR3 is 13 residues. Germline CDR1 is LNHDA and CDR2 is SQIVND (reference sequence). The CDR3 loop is CASSRTEYTEAFF. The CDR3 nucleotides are TGTGCCAGTAGTCGGACGGAGTACACTGAAGCTTTCTTT.

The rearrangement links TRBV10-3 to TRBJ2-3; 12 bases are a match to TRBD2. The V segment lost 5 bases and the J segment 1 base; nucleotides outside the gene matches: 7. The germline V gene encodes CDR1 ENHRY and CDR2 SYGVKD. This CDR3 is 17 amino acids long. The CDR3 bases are TGTGCCATCAGTCGGGGACTAGCGGGCATCCGCACAGATACGCAGTATTTT. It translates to CAISRGLAGIRTDTQYF.

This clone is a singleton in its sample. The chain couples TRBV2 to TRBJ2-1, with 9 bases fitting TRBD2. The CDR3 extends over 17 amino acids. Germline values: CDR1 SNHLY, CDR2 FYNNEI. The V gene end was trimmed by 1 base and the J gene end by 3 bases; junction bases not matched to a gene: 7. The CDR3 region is CASSEGRASGIYNEQFF. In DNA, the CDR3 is TGTGCCAGCAGTGAAGGGCGGGCTAGCGGGATCTACAATGAGCAGTTCTTC.

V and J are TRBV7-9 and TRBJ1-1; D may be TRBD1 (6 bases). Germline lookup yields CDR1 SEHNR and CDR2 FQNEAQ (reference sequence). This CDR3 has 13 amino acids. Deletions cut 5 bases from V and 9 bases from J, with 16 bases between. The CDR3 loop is CASSTQGGRKAFF. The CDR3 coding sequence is TGTGCCAGCAGCACCCAAGGGGGAAGGAAAGCTTTCTTT.

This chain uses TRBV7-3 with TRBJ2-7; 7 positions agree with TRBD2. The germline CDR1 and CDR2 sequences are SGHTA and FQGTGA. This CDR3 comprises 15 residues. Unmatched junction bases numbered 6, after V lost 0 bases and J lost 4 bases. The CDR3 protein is CASSLTGGSPYEQYF. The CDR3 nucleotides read TGTGCCAGCAGCTTAACGGGAGGGAGTCCGTACGAGCAGTACTTC.

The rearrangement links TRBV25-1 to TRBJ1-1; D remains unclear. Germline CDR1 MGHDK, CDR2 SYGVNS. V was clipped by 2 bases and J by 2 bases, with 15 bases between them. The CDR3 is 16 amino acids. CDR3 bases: TGTGCCAGCAGTGAACGGCTGGTGAGAGGAAACACTGAAGCTTTCTTT. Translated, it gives CASSERLVRGNTEAFF.

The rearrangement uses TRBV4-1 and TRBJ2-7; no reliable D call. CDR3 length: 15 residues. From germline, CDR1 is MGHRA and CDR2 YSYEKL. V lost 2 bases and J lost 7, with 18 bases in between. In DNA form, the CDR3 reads TGCGCCAGCAGCCAACCAAAAAATAGCCCGAGAGAGCAGTACTTC. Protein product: CASSQPKNSPREQYF.

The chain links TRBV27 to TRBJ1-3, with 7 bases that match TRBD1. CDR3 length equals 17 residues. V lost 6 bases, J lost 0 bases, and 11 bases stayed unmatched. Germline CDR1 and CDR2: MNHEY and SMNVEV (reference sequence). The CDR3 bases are TGTGCCAGCAGGCCTACGGGACAGATAAACTCTGGAAACACCATATATTTT. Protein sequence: CASRPTGQINSGNTIYF.

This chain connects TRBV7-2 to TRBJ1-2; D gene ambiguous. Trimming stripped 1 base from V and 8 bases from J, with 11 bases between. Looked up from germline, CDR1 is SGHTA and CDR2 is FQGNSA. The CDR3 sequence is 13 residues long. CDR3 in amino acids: CASSLVHRGGYTF. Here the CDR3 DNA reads TGTGCCAGCAGCTTAGTTCACCGAGGGGGCTACACCTTC.

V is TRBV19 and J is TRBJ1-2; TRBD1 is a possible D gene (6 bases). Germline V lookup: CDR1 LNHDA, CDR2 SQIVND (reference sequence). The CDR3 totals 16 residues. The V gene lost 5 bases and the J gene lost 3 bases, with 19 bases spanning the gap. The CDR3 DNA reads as TGTGCCAGTAGTTCTACCACCTGGGACACTTACTATGGCTACACCTTC. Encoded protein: CASSSTTWDTYYGYTF.

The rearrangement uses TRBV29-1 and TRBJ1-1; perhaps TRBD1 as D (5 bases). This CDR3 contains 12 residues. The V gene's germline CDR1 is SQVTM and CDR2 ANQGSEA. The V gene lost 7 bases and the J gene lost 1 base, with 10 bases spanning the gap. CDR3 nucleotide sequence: TGCAGCGGGATAACAGGGAACACTGAAGCTTTCTTT. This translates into CSGITGNTEAFF.

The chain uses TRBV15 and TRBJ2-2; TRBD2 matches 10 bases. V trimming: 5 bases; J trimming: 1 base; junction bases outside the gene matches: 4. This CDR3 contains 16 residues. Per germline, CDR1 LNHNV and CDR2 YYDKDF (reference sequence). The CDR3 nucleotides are TGTGCCACCAGCGGACTAGCGGAGATGAACACCGGGGAGCTGTTTTTT. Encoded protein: CATSGLAEMNTGELFF.

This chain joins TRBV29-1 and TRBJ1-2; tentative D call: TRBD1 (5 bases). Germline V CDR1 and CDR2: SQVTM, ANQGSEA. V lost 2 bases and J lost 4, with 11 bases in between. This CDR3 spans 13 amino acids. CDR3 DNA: TGCAGCGTTGAAAGGGGAGCCCTCTATGGCTACACCTTC. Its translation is CSVERGALYGYTF.

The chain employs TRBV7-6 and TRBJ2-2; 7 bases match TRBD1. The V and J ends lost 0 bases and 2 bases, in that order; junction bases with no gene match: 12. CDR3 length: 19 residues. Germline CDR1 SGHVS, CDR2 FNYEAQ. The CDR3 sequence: CASSLAQNPGQPNTGELFF. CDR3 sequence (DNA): TGTGCCAGCAGCTTAGCCCAAAATCCGGGACAGCCTAACACCGGGGAGCTGTTTTTT.

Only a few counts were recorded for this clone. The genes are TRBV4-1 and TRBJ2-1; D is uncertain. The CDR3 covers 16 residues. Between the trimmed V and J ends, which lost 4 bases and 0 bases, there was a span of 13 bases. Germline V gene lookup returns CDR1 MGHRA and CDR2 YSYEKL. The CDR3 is CASSRPDQSSYNEQFF. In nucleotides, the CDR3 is TGCGCCAGCAGCCGTCCCGACCAGAGCTCCTACAATGAGCAGTTCTTC.